This paragraph covers one TCR beta chain sequence. Its antigen remains unidentified. This record belongs to a study of OX40 agonist ivuxolimab in advanced cancers. For the study at large: Partial responses were achieved by three patients, of whom one had hepatocellular carcinoma and two had cutaneous melanoma.

Study findings and constraints: Fewer expanded clones were found on average in CD4+ than in CD8+ T cells.

Any history of autoimmune disease or systemic immunosuppression disqualified patients. With baseline, cycle 4 day 1, and cycle 7 day 1 as timepoints, blood was sampled. V lost 0 bases and J lost 3; bases outside the gene matches: 2. The CDR3 has 14 residues. The germline CDR1 and CDR2 sequences are SGDLS and YYNGEE. TCRdb keeps only in-frame clones here, not all; method: immunoSEQ multiplex PCR. The sample has tens of thousands of clones; about 88% are singletons. The rearrangement uses TRBV9 and TRBJ2-5; TRBD2 agrees at 7 bases. The source is an adult with an advanced solid tumor such as melanoma, head and neck, liver or kidney cancer. Here the sequenced sample was CD4+ or CD8+ T cells sorted from blood, taken in a trial of the OX40 agonist ivuxolimab. CDR3 bases: TGTGCCAGCAGCGTAGTGGGGGGGAAAGAGACCCAGTACTTC. It yields the protein CASSVVGGKETQYF.